The 4 T cell receptor beta chains below were found in one sample sequenced in a study of T cell responses to AZD1222 COVID-19 vaccine. Assay: immunoSEQ multiplex PCR; the TCRdb copy retains only in-frame clones and omits some. The sample carries 95,000 to 100,000 clones, approximately 94% recorded once. The sequencing used peripheral blood, collected on day 0 of AZD1222 vaccination. The receptors here all came from an adult in good health.

The chain links TRBV9 to TRBJ1-1; D is ambiguous. V dropped 3 bases and J dropped 0 bases, with 3 bases sitting between them. CDR1 SGDLS and CDR2 YYNGEE come from the germline V gene. CDR3 length: 12 residues. The CDR3 reads CASSEMNTEAFF. In DNA, the CDR3 is TGTGCCAGCAGCGAGATGAACACTGAAGCTTTCTTT.

The chain combines TRBV2 with TRBJ1-6, with D perhaps matching TRBD1 (6 bases). Trimming pared 7 bases from V and 9 bases from J, leaving 22 bases between. From germline, CDR1 is SNHLY and CDR2 FYNNEI. This CDR3 region has 16 residues. This CDR3 is CASTVSPGTFASPLHF. CDR3 bases: TGTGCCAGCACCGTTAGTCCCGGGACATTCGCTTCACCCCTCCACTTT.

The V call is TRBV7-2, the J call TRBJ1-3; D possibly corresponds to TRBD1 (5 bases). V was pared by 3 bases and J by 5 bases, with 8 bases between. Germline V gene data show CDR1 as SGHTA and CDR2 as FQGNSA. The CDR3 totals 13 residues. The CDR3 loop is CASSLGLRNTIYF. The DNA for the CDR3 is TGTGCCAGCAGCTTGGGACTGCGAAACACCATATATTTT.

V usage is TRBV4-1 and J usage is TRBJ1-4; D call uncertain. This CDR3 region has 15 residues. V lost 6 bases to trimming and J lost 1 base, with 12 bases between them. CDR1 and CDR2 from the germline V gene are MGHRA and YSYEKL. The CDR3, as DNA: TGCGCCAGCAGTCTTAATAGTGGAACTAATGAAAAACTGTTTTTT. It is translated as CASSLNSGTNEKLFF.